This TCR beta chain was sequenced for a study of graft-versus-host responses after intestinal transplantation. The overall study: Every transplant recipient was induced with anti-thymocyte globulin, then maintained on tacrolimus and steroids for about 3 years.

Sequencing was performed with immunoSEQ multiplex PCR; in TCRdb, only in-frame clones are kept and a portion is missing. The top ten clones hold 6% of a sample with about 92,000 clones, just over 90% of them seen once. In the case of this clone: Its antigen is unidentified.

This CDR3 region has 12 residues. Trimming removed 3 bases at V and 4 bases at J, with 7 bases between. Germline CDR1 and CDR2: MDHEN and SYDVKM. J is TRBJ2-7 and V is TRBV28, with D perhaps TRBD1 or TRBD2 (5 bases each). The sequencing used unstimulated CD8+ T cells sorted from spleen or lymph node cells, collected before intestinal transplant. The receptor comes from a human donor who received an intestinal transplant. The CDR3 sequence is CASSFEGYEQYF. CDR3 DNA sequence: TGTGCCAGCAGTTTTGAGGGGTACGAGCAGTACTTC. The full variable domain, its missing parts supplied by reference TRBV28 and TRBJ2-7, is DVKVTQSSRYLVKRTGEKVFLECVQDMDHENMFWYRQDPGLGLRLIYFSYDVKMKEKGDIPEGYSVSREKKERFSLILESASTNQTSMYLCASSFEGYEQYFGPGTRLTVT.